Listed below are T cell receptor beta chains from one sample, sequenced in a study of shared clonotypes between healthy human individuals. Some clones are missing from TCRdb's copy, which holds only in-frame ones; the method was immunoSEQ multiplex PCR. The sample includes about 2.4 million clones, around 94% seen only once; the top ten take over 0.12%. Sequences were obtained from naive CD4+ T cells sorted from blood. These receptors all stem from a man between 18 and 35 years old in good health. Both conserved end residues are part of each CDR3. Fields, in order: J gene, clone size, V gene, D gene, CDR3 protein, CDR3 DNA. The D gene is left open where the match is weak. Some rows have no size entry. The others give once, few or many, or a class for an expanded clone.

>TRBJ1-6|once|TRBV19|.
CASSEYNSPLHF
TGTGCCAGTAGTGAATATAATTCACCCCTCCACTTT
>TRBJ1-1|.|TRBV29-1|.
CSVVQTNTEAFF
TGCAGCGTCGTCCAGACGAACACTGAAGCTTTCTTT
>TRBJ1-2|few|TRBV6-5|.
CASSYDGHYGYTF
TGTGCCAGCAGTTACGACGGGCACTATGGCTACACCTTC
>TRBJ1-2|.|TRBV7-2|.
CASSPRLGIYDGYTF
TGTGCCAGCAGCCCTCGCCTGGGGATCTATGACGGCTACACCTTC
>TRBJ2-3|.|TRBV5-1|.
CASSYPTGSSSTDTQYF
TGCGCCAGCAGCTACCCGACAGGCTCCTCTAGCACAGATACGCAGTATTTT
>TRBJ2-7|.|TRBV5-1|.
CASSLDTTGPGEQYF
TGCGCCAGCAGCTTGGATACGACAGGACCCGGCGAGCAGTACTTC
>TRBJ1-1|few|TRBV6-1|.
CASGAGTEAFF
TGTGCCAGTGGGGCGGGGACTGAAGCTTTCTTT
>TRBJ1-2|.|TRBV19|TRBD1
CASSIRDRHGYTF
TGTGCCAGTAGTATCCGGGACAGGCATGGCTACACCTTC
>TRBJ2-3|.|TRBV4-1|TRBD2
CASSQVRGTSGGSDTQYF
TGCGCCAGCAGCCAAGTTCGGGGGACTAGCGGGGGGTCAGATACGCAGTATTTT
>TRBJ2-3|.|TRBV29-1|.
CSVEGSSTDTQYF
TGCAGCGTTGAAGGGTCGAGCACAGATACGCAGTATTTT
>TRBJ2-1|.|TRBV10-1|TRBD1
CASSDSGTGVVNEQFF
TGCGCCAGCAGTGACTCCGGGACAGGGGTGGTCAATGAGCAGTTCTTC
>TRBJ1-2|.|TRBV28|.
CASSSAGLGAGGYTF
TGTGCCAGCAGTTCAGCGGGGCTAGGGGCGGGCGGCTACACCTTC
>TRBJ2-7|.|TRBV27|TRBD1
CASSSWTGGRSSYEQYF
TGTGCCAGCAGTTCCTGGACAGGGGGAAGGAGCTCCTACGAGCAGTACTTC
>TRBJ2-7|.|TRBV6-1|TRBD1
CASSERQGVGEQYF
TGTGCCAGCAGTGAAAGACAGGGAGTGGGTGAGCAGTACTTC
>TRBJ1-2|.|TRBV5-4|.
CASTVQGQINYGYTF
TGTGCCAGTACAGTACAGGGCCAGATTAACTATGGCTACACCTTC
>TRBJ2-7|.|TRBV10-3|.
CAIRWDNQQYF
TGTGCCATCAGGTGGGATAATCAGCAGTACTTC
>TRBJ1-4|.|TRBV28|.
CASSFPRGGTNEKLFF
TGTGCCAGCAGTTTTCCCCGTGGGGGAACTAATGAAAAACTGTTTTTT
>TRBJ1-1|.|TRBV29-1|.
CSAHLDPGYTEAFF
TGCAGCGCCCATTTGGACCCAGGGTACACCGAAGCTTTCTTT
>TRBJ2-1|.|TRBV2|TRBD2
CASSEGLASYNEQFF
TGTGCCAGCAGTGAAGGACTAGCATCCTACAATGAGCAGTTCTTC
>TRBJ2-2|.|TRBV6-5|TRBD2
CASSYGGVSTGELFF
TGTGCCAGCAGTTACGGGGGGGTTAGCACCGGGGAGCTGTTTTTT
>TRBJ2-2|.|TRBV29-1|.
CSVEKSSGNTGELFF
TGCAGCGTTGAGAAGTCGTCTGGGAACACCGGGGAGCTGTTTTTT
>TRBJ2-5|once|TRBV7-9|.
CASSLTGVGETQYF
TGTGCCAGCAGCCTTACGGGGGTGGGAGAGACCCAGTACTTC
>TRBJ2-1|.|TRBV5-4|.
CASSLEPGLPDNEQFF
TGTGCCAGCAGCCTGGAACCGGGACTCCCGGACAATGAGCAGTTCTTC
>TRBJ2-4|.|TRBV7-8|TRBD1
CASSPGDSLAKNIQYF
TGTGCCAGCAGCCCTGGGGACAGCCTAGCCAAAAACATTCAGTACTTC
>TRBJ2-3|.|TRBV6-1|.
CASSEPADTQYF
TGTGCCAGCAGTGAACCGGCAGATACGCAGTATTTT
>TRBJ1-4|.|TRBV30|.
CAWRSRGAQEKLFF
TGTGCCTGGAGGTCTCGGGGGGCACAGGAAAAACTGTTTTTT
>TRBJ1-2|.|TRBV5-1|.
CASSLFEFSYGYTF
TGCGCCAGCAGCTTGTTTGAGTTCTCCTATGGCTACACCTTC
>TRBJ1-2|.|TRBV2|.
CASSVKQAYGYTF
TGTGCCAGCAGTGTTAAACAGGCCTATGGCTACACCTTC
>TRBJ2-2|.|TRBV10-3|TRBD2
CATGLAGLANRNTGELFF
TGTGCCACGGGACTAGCGGGCCTTGCCAATAGAAACACCGGGGAGCTGTTTTTT
>TRBJ1-6|once|TRBV11-2|.
CASSSSDRPDSPLHF
TGTGCCAGCAGCTCTTCAGACAGGCCCGATTCACCCCTCCACTTT
>TRBJ1-5|.|TRBV6-1|TRBD1
CASSDDRGASNQPQHF
TGTGCCAGCAGTGACGACAGGGGAGCTTCCAATCAGCCCCAGCATTTT
>TRBJ1-2|.|TRBV6-6|.
CASSFGQPNYGYTF
TGTGCCAGCAGCTTCGGACAGCCGAACTATGGCTACACCTTC